This is a list of T cell receptor beta chains from one sample in a study of blood T cell repertoires in COVID-19. Assay used: immunoSEQ multiplex PCR; TCRdb lists only in-frame clones, some missing. The repertoire holds about 50,000 clones, with 81% as singletons. Input material: peripheral blood. These receptor sequences come from a woman at least 80 years old with COVID-19, enrolled during active disease. CDR3s leave out the opening cysteine and the closing phenylalanine or tryptophan. Each record gives: J gene, V gene, CDR3 protein.

TRBJ2-7,TRBV4-1,ASSQESRYEQY
TRBJ2-5,TRBV29-1,SVPGLAGAQTQY
TRBJ2-3,TRBV14,ASRQEGLPTDTQY
TRBJ2-5,TRBV30,AWRPGLPAETQY
TRBJ1-5,TRBV6-5,ASRRWGGNQPQH
TRBJ2-7,TRBV9,ASSVGAGAGYEQY
TRBJ2-1,TRBV19,ASRTPSSAPVGEQF
TRBJ2-1,TRBV7-2,ASSYLRVANEQF
TRBJ1-2,TRBV11-2,ASRTVAGGYT
TRBJ2-4,TRBV3-1/TRBV3-2,ASSPGQGVSIQY
TRBJ1-2,TRBV9,ASSPTGPALYGYT
TRBJ2-1,TRBV2,ASSAFRPSGNNEQF
TRBJ2-7,TRBV4-2,ASSQTTAPSSYEQY
TRBJ1-1,TRBV9,ASSAGGNTEAF
TRBJ2-1,TRBV19,ASSIGTQGLEFHEQF
TRBJ1-2,TRBV6-5,ASRPPGQGNGYT
TRBJ1-5,TRBV28,ASSPLAGGDQPQH
TRBJ2-1,TRBV4-1,ASSPGTSYEQF
TRBJ2-7,TRBV27,ASSLSRLAYEQY
TRBJ2-1,TRBV5-6,ASSLLEGGPYNEQF
TRBJ2-2,TRBV5-1,ASSLVTSGNTGELF
TRBJ2-1,TRBV27,ASSSTVSSYNEQF
TRBJ2-1,TRBV11-2,ASSSYITGLSSYNEQF
TRBJ1-5,TRBV10-3,AIRGSTDQPQH
TRBJ2-3,TRBV7-9,ASSFAATTDTQY
TRBJ1-1,TRBV5-1,ASSPGQHSMNTEAF
TRBJ2-1,TRBV13,ASRREGAEQF
TRBJ2-3,TRBV29-1,SVESDLTSTDTQY
TRBJ2-7,TRBV5-5,ASSLVDFYEQY
TRBJ1-5,TRBV12-5,ASGKPNNQPQH
TRBJ1-3,TRBV5-6,ASSLGQVSGNTIY
TRBJ2-1,TRBV4-2,ASSQGRLAGSYNEQF
TRBJ2-7,TRBV10-3,AISEGGSSYEQY
TRBJ2-5,TRBV11-1,ASSRDRGIETQY
TRBJ1-1,TRBV7-3,ASSARTGGGTEAF
TRBJ2-3,TRBV18,ASSYTGLDTQY
TRBJ2-7,TRBV30,AWSPSGRGNSGEQY
TRBJ2-2,TRBV7-7,ASSFTSEPTGELF
TRBJ2-7,TRBV11-2,ASSLQRGARIDREQY
TRBJ2-3,TRBV24-1,ATSDAAGGGAAMGSQY
TRBJ1-6,TRBV20-1,SASGTATNSPLH
TRBJ1-3,TRBV20-1,SASGHRSGNTIY
TRBJ1-1,TRBV28,ASSPDRPTEAF
TRBJ2-1,TRBV7-9,ASSLALAVSSYNEQF
TRBJ1-5,TRBV15,ATSRDWGGSNQPQH
TRBJ2-7,TRBV10-3,AIKVSGRENEQY
TRBJ2-1,TRBV9,ASSVGLAGDDEQF